These T cell receptor beta chains were read from a single sample in a study of breast tumors, draining lymph nodes, adjacent tissues. TCRdb reanalysed the multiplex PCR reads using MiXCR and keeps one entry per CDR3 protein. The sample consists of about 180,000 distinct CDR3 sequences, roughly 30% of them appearing once. The sequenced sample was axillary lymph node tissue. The receptors were sampled from a female donor with breast cancer. Some clones in this sample may be carry-over from other donors' samples. The conserved cysteine and the conserved F or W are not part of the CDR3 here. D genes are given only for firm matches.

D	V	CDR3
TRBD1	TRBV24-1	ATSAATGTGAGNTIY
TRBD2	TRBV6-5	ASSYFGLAGEKGYNEQF
TRBD1	TRBV10-3	AISDWTGGEETQY
TRBD1	TRBV11-2	ASSWGTGAIYTQY
TRBD2	TRBV25-1	ASSLAGVGETQY
-	TRBV5-1	ASNLDSGGAQH
TRBD2	TRBV9	ASSAGLAGVPNKADTQY
TRBD2	TRBV20-1	SVRLAGGADTQY
-	TRBV27	ASRWGRGVYEKLF
TRBD2	TRBV20-1	SAPARSGGESYNEQF
-	TRBV11-3	ASSLASVGTGELF
-	TRBV24-1	ATSDPDRSGFYEQY
-	TRBV20-1	SASGPPISGNTIY
-	TRBV12-3/TRBV12-4	ASSLGVEQY
-	TRBV5-8	ASLLGGQLYNEQF
-	TRBV7-9	ASRSGDNYGYT
TRBD1	TRBV24-1	ATRGQGADTEAF
-	TRBV5-4	ASSPFGADTDTQY
-	TRBV9	ASSVGGKSYNEQF
-	TRBV20-1	RPGGSYNYGYT
-	TRBV12-3/TRBV12-4	ASSFRPTVHRLF
-	TRBV19	ASSTYRGNQPQH
-	TRBV12-3/TRBV12-4	ASSLVRTDYEQY
-	TRBV7-2	ASSLRGGAVSGELF
-	TRBV20-1	SAREGGGSQPQY
-	TRBV6-2/TRBV6-3	ASSTLGTSYNEQF
-	TRBV5-5	ASSLTYNYGYT
-	TRBV6-6	ASSYSGPSTDTQY
-	TRBV4-1	ASSQDWPGASYEQY
-	TRBV20-1	SARNRNSYTEQF
TRBD2	TRBV19	ASGIQGAGGFREQY
-	TRBV24-1	ATQDRNTGELF
TRBD2	TRBV19	ASRESGTTIVTQY
-	TRBV11-2	ASSYEGDGYT
-	TRBV4-2	ASSQEFLNEQF
TRBD1	TRBV7-9	ASRLGQGAYNEQF
-	TRBV3-1	ASSLGGVAVSYEQY
TRBD2	TRBV20-1	SATTRTSHEQY
-	TRBV7-3	ASSFLLGDGTTQY
TRBD2	TRBV5-4	ASSFGTTNYEQY
-	TRBV18	ASSPPPTGKNYGYT
TRBD1	TRBV9	ASSAMGQGSYERY
TRBD2	TRBV19	ASKMAGGNNEQF
-	TRBV7-3	ASSSTTGELF
-	TRBV6-2/TRBV6-3	ASGVGGYEQY
-	TRBV12-3/TRBV12-4	ASRDTLGNSPLH